This is a list of T cell receptor beta chains from one sample in a study of T cell responses to AZD1222 COVID-19 vaccine. Here immunoSEQ multiplex PCR was the method, and the copy in TCRdb shows in-frame clones only, minus some. The table has 90,000 to 150,000 clones, about nine tenths seen once. Here the sequenced sample was peripheral blood, taken 28 days after the second AZD1222 dose. Every receptor here comes from an adult who received the AZD1222 COVID-19 vaccine. CDR3s include the opening cysteine and the closing phenylalanine or tryptophan. Part of the rows lack a size; the others show once, few, many or a class for expanded clones.

j_call: TRBJ1-2
clone_size: -
v_call: TRBV6-6
cdr3_aa: CASSYDQGLDYGYTF

j_call: TRBJ1-5
clone_size: -
v_call: TRBV19
cdr3_aa: CASSPTANQPQHF

j_call: TRBJ2-7
clone_size: few
v_call: TRBV6-5
cdr3_aa: CASIGSSYEQYF

j_call: TRBJ2-1
clone_size: -
v_call: TRBV5-1
cdr3_aa: CASSGLSNEQFF

j_call: TRBJ2-1
clone_size: -
v_call: TRBV5-1
cdr3_aa: CASSQGLTLYNEQFF

j_call: TRBJ2-1
clone_size: -
v_call: TRBV11-3
cdr3_aa: CASSLGIRNRDEQFF

j_call: TRBJ2-2
clone_size: -
v_call: TRBV7-2
cdr3_aa: CASSLGYGTANTGELFF

j_call: TRBJ2-7
clone_size: -
v_call: TRBV28
cdr3_aa: CASTNYGKYSYEQYF

j_call: TRBJ2-2
clone_size: -
v_call: TRBV3-1/TRBV3-2
cdr3_aa: CASSQDWSSANTGELFF

j_call: TRBJ1-5
clone_size: -
v_call: TRBV5-4
cdr3_aa: CASSSNRDQPQHF

j_call: TRBJ2-1
clone_size: -
v_call: TRBV20-1
cdr3_aa: CSAWGNNEQFF

j_call: TRBJ2-3
clone_size: once
v_call: TRBV19
cdr3_aa: CASSKPSGTPRDTQYF

j_call: TRBJ1-5
clone_size: once
v_call: TRBV5-8
cdr3_aa: CASNRQGTFTQPQHF

j_call: TRBJ2-1
clone_size: -
v_call: TRBV18
cdr3_aa: CASSPNRDYNEQFF

j_call: TRBJ2-3
clone_size: -
v_call: TRBV9
cdr3_aa: CASSVGLELTDTQYF

j_call: TRBJ1-1
clone_size: -
v_call: TRBV7-9
cdr3_aa: CASSRTVTGTEAFF

j_call: TRBJ2-7
clone_size: -
v_call: TRBV5-1
cdr3_aa: CASSLGDRVSNEQYF

j_call: TRBJ2-7
clone_size: -
v_call: TRBV27
cdr3_aa: CASSRQQGYEQYF

j_call: TRBJ1-2
clone_size: -
v_call: TRBV28
cdr3_aa: CASSFRGQGPNYGYTF

j_call: TRBJ2-7
clone_size: -
v_call: TRBV6-6
cdr3_aa: CASSYSGTGTHEQYF

j_call: TRBJ2-7
clone_size: -
v_call: TRBV10-3
cdr3_aa: CAISEMGSYEQYF

j_call: TRBJ1-6
clone_size: -
v_call: TRBV6-6
cdr3_aa: CASSHRDPRSSYNSPLHF

j_call: TRBJ2-7
clone_size: -
v_call: TRBV19
cdr3_aa: CASSIRWDSYEQYF

j_call: TRBJ1-4
clone_size: -
v_call: TRBV19
cdr3_aa: CASSSQGATNEKLFF

j_call: TRBJ2-3
clone_size: -
v_call: TRBV4-1
cdr3_aa: CASSRNPGPVNTDTQYF

j_call: TRBJ1-6
clone_size: -
v_call: TRBV3-1/TRBV3-2
cdr3_aa: CASSQESGPRNSPLHF